The next 30 T cell receptor beta chains were all read from a single sample in a study of human versus mouse CDR3 diversity and MHC coevolution. Sequencing was performed with immunoSEQ multiplex PCR; in TCRdb, only in-frame clones are kept and a portion is missing. The sample records 60,000 to 95,000 clones, 85% to 95% being singletons. Sequencing input: naive CD4+ T cells from blood. Subset given: CD45RO-negative CD62L-positive naive CD4 T cells. The origin of the receptors is a person between 25 and 70 years old in good health.

V usage is TRBV30 and J usage is TRBJ2-3, with a tentative D call TRBD2 (5 bases). Between the trimmed V and J ends, which lost 0 bases and 6 bases, there was a span of 16 bases. The germline CDR1 and CDR2 sequences are GTSNPN and SVGIG (reference sequence). The CDR3 consists of 15 residues. In DNA, the CDR3 is TGTGCCTGGAGTGTACTGGATCGGGTAGCGGATACGCAGTATTTT. This translates into CAWSVLDRVADTQYF. The variable domain in full, completed from reference TRBV30 and TRBJ2-3, reads SQTIHQWPATLVQPVGSPLSLECTVEGTSNPNLYWYRQAAGRGLQLLFYSVGIGQISSEVPQNLSASRPQDRQFILSSKKLLLSDSGFYLCAWSVLDRVADTQYFGPGTRLTVL.

This chain connects TRBV28 to TRBJ1-1; D is uncertain. Per the germline V gene, CDR1 is MDHEN and CDR2 is SYDVKM. This CDR3 spans 16 amino acids. The V and J ends lost 2 bases and 2 bases respectively, with 15 bases between them. The CDR3 reads CASSLTTPRSNTEAFF. CDR3 DNA sequence: TGTGCCAGCAGTTTAACAACCCCACGGAGCAACACTGAAGCTTTCTTT.

J is TRBJ2-1 and V is TRBV9; D uncertain. V lost 2 bases, J lost 9 bases, and 9 bases lay in between. The CDR3 contains 12 residues. Germline V gene lookup returns CDR1 SGDLS and CDR2 YYNGEE. CDR3 bases: TGTGCCAGCAGCGTCGGGTTAAGTGAGCAGTTCTTC. This encodes CASSVGLSEQFF.

The CDR3 sequence: CASSLWGKTSGGPSPYEQYF. DNA of the CDR3: TGTGCCAGCAGTTTATGGGGGAAGACTAGCGGGGGACCGAGTCCCTACGAGCAGTACTTC. The rearrangement uses TRBV28 and TRBJ2-5; 12 bases map to TRBD2. The J call is uncertain, as TRBJ2-7 better fits the DNA end. Germline CDR1 is MDHEN and CDR2 is SYDVKM. The CDR3 is made up of 20 amino acids.

J is TRBJ2-5 and V is TRBV28, with TRBD1 as a possible D gene (5 bases). CDR3 length equals 13 residues. V lost 7 bases to trimming and J lost 7 bases, with 16 bases between them. Per the germline V gene, CDR1 is MDHEN and CDR2 is SYDVKM. The CDR3 region has the DNA TGTGCCAGCATTCGACAGAGTTTTGGGACCCAGTACTTC. Translating it yields CASIRQSFGTQYF.

This chain links TRBV5-8 with TRBJ1-4, with unresolved D. CDR1 is SGHTS, CDR2 YDEGEE, per germline. V was cut by 4 bases and J by 7 bases, with 17 bases left in between. The CDR3 extends over 15 amino acids. This chain's CDR3 is CASSLTGLVSEKLFF. CDR3 nucleotide sequence: TGTGCCAGCAGCCTCACCGGACTGGTTAGTGAAAAACTGTTTTTT.

The rearrangement uses TRBV21-1 and TRBJ2-5; the table calls TRBD1, which could not be checked here. TRBV21-1 has pseudogene status. The CDR3 runs to 15 residues. The CDR3 DNA sequence: TGTGCCAGCAGCACTGGACAGAAAAATCAAGAGACCCAGTACTTC. Translated, it gives CASSTGQKNQETQYF.

The V gene is TRBV27, the J gene TRBJ1-4, with 7 bases aligning to TRBD1. V gave up 6 bases and J gave up 9 bases; unmatched junction bases: 16. Germline CDR1 MNHEY, CDR2 SMNVEV (reference sequence). The CDR3 runs 16 residues. The CDR3 region is CASSPPRQGNKKKLFF. DNA for the CDR3: TGTGCCAGCAGCCCTCCACGACAGGGTAATAAGAAAAAACTGTTTTTT.

The chain links TRBV5-4 to TRBJ2-3, with D possibly matching TRBD1 (5 bases). Looked up from germline, CDR1 is SGHNT and CDR2 is YYREEE (reference sequence). The CDR3 runs 14 residues. Trimming removed 4 bases at V and 4 bases at J, with 13 bases between. The CDR3, as DNA: TGTGCCAGCAGCCAGGGCGCAACATCAGATACGCAGTATTTT. Translated: CASSQGATSDTQYF.

The chain recombines TRBV27 with TRBJ1-5; maybe TRBD1 (6 bases). The CDR3 has 18 residues. The V gene's germline CDR1 is MNHEY and CDR2 SMNVEV (reference sequence). V shed 1 base and J shed 2 bases, with 18 bases lying between them. CDR3 in amino acids: CASSLFGGGANGNQPQHF. For the CDR3, the DNA is TGTGCCAGCAGTTTATTCGGCGGGGGGGCAAACGGCAATCAGCCCCAGCATTTT.

The rearrangement uses TRBV4-2 and TRBJ1-2; no clear D gene. The CDR3 length is 15 residues. Germline V gene data show CDR1 as LGHNA and CDR2 as YNFKEQ. Trimming removed 0 bases from V and 6 bases from J, with 14 bases in between. This CDR3 reads CASSQDLSGFDGYTF. DNA of the CDR3: TGTGCCAGCAGCCAAGATCTGTCAGGATTCGATGGCTACACCTTC.

The genes are TRBV27 and TRBJ1-3; a weak D match, TRBD1 (5 bases). The CDR3 extends over 14 amino acids. Germline V lookup: CDR1 MNHEY, CDR2 SMNVEV (reference sequence). Deletions cut 5 bases from V and 1 base from J, with 9 bases between. CDR3 DNA sequence: TGTGCCAGCAGTCCCAGGGATTCTGGAAACACCATATATTTT. Translating it yields CASSPRDSGNTIYF.

This sequence joins TRBV4-1 and TRBJ1-5; D is possibly TRBD1 (5 bases). V lost 2 bases to trimming and J lost 2 bases, with 10 bases between them. The CDR3 is made up of 15 amino acids. Germline values: CDR1 MGHRA, CDR2 YSYEKL. Here the CDR3 reads CASSQPGRGNQPQHF. The CDR3, as DNA: TGCGCCAGCAGCCAACCAGGGCGCGGCAATCAGCCCCAGCATTTT.

This clone was seen only once. The gene calls are TRBV25-1 and TRBJ2-7; maybe TRBD1 (5 bases). Germline V gene sequence: CDR1 MGHDK, CDR2 SYGVNS. This CDR3 has 14 residues. Trimming left V 10 bases short and J 6 bases short, with 22 bases between. The CDR3 DNA sequence: TGTGCCACTTCGACCGAAAATGGGGCTCTCGAGCAGTACTTC. Translated: CATSTENGALEQYF.

The chain couples TRBV2 to TRBJ2-2; D possibly corresponds to TRBD2 (6 bases). Trimming shortened V by 4 bases and J by 7 bases, and 13 bases separated the two germline ends. The CDR3 extends over 14 amino acids. Germline CDR1 SNHLY, CDR2 FYNNEI. CDR3 loop: CASSAQRTNGELFF. The CDR3 DNA reads TGTGCCAGCAGTGCCCAACGGACTAACGGGGAGCTGTTTTTT.

The J gene is TRBJ1-3, the V gene TRBV27; 8 bases are shared with TRBD1. The CDR3 covers 15 residues. Germline CDR1 reads MNHEY; CDR2 reads SMNVEV (reference sequence). The V gene end was trimmed by 4 bases and the J gene end by 4 bases; junction bases not matched to a gene: 6. The CDR3 DNA is TGTGCCAGCAGTTCCCAGGGGGCAGGGGGAAACACCATATATTTT. As protein: CASSSQGAGGNTIYF.

This chain connects TRBV4-1 to TRBJ2-2, with 9 bases identical to TRBD1. J lost 6 bases, V lost 0 bases, and 5 bases had no gene match. The CDR3 covers 16 residues. Germline loops: CDR1 MGHRA, CDR2 YSYEKL. The DNA for the CDR3 is TGCGCCAGCAGCCAAGATGGGAGGACAGGGGCCGGGGAGCTGTTTTTT. Protein product: CASSQDGRTGAGELFF.

The V and J genes are TRBV29-1 and TRBJ1-4, with a tentative D call TRBD1 (5 bases). The CDR3 has 14 amino acids. V was trimmed by 7 bases and J by 7 bases, leaving 19 bases between them. Germline V gives CDR1 SQVTM, CDR2 ANQGSEA. DNA of the CDR3: TGCAGCGCGCCCTCCCCAGGGTCTGGTGAAAAACTGTTTTTT. It codes for CSAPSPGSGEKLFF.

The CDR3 reads CASSDPGGGYEQYF. In DNA form, the CDR3 reads TGCGCCAGCAGCGATCCGGGCGGGGGTTACGAGCAGTACTTC. This sequence joins TRBV5-1 and TRBJ2-5; 7 bases match TRBD2. The J call may be mistaken, given a closer DNA end match to TRBJ2-7. The CDR3 runs to 14 residues. In germline, CDR1 is SGHRS, CDR2 YFSETQ.

This chain connects TRBV7-2 to TRBJ2-1, with TRBD2 matching 9 bases. The junction had 12 bases not matched to a gene; V was cut back by 7 bases and J by 5 bases. CDR1 and CDR2 from the germline V gene are SGHTA and FQGNSA. There are 16 residues in the CDR3. CDR3 in DNA: TGTGCCAGCACCACTTATAGGAGCGGGGGGAACAATGAGCAGTTCTTC. It translates to CASTTYRSGGNNEQFF.

The CDR3 DNA sequence: TGCGCCAGCGGGGGACAGGGGGTCGTCGGGGAGCTGTTTTTT. Translating gives CASGGQGVVGELFF. The rearrangement joins TRBV5-1 to TRBJ2-2; 11 nucleotides match TRBD1. The CDR3 is 14 amino acids. Germline values: CDR1 SGHRS, CDR2 YFSETQ. Trimming at V came to 7 bases and at J to 7 bases, leaving 6 bases not matched to a gene. The whole variable domain, remainder taken from reference TRBV5-1 and TRBJ2-2, is KAGVTQTPRYLIKTRGQQVTLSCSPISGHRSVSWYQQTPGQGLQFLFEYFSETQRNKGNFPGRFSGRQFSNSRSEMNVSTLELGDSALYLCASGGQGVVGELFFGEGSRLTVL.

The V and J genes are TRBV30 and TRBJ1-4, with D unclear. The germline gives CDR1 GTSNPN, CDR2 SVGIG (reference sequence). Trimming took off 2 bases at V and 3 bases at J, with 16 bases between the two ends. The CDR3 spans 16 residues. The CDR3 protein is CAWSPRPGSSNEKLFF. Written as DNA, the CDR3 is TGTGCCTGGAGTCCCCGTCCAGGCAGTTCTAATGAAAAACTGTTTTTT. Supplemented by reference TRBV30 and TRBJ1-4, the full variable domain reads SQTIHQWPATLVQPVGSPLSLECTVEGTSNPNLYWYRQAAGRGLQLLFYSVGIGQISSEVPQNLSASRPQDRQFILSSKKLLLSDSGFYLCAWSPRPGSSNEKLFFGSGTQLSVL.

J is TRBJ1-1 and V is TRBV20-1; D remains unclear. Germline V gives CDR1 DFQATT, CDR2 SNEGSKA (reference sequence). Trimming removed 4 bases at V and 1 base at J, with 4 bases between. This CDR3 contains 11 residues. CDR3 protein: CSATGNTEAFF. DNA for the CDR3: TGCAGTGCTACCGGGAACACTGAAGCTTTCTTT.

The chain has TRBV5-1 and TRBJ1-2, with a possible D match to TRBD1 (5 bases). V dropped 2 bases and J dropped 5 bases, with 16 bases sitting between them. The CDR3 has 15 amino acids. The germline V gene encodes CDR1 SGHRS and CDR2 YFSETQ. The CDR3 nucleotides read TGCGCCAGCAGCTTCCGAGTGACAGACCAGTATGGCTACACCTTC. Amino acids: CASSFRVTDQYGYTF.

Notes on this clone: This specimen includes other DNA sequences encoding the same CDR3. The chain carries TRBV7-6 and TRBJ1-6; 9 nucleotides line up with TRBD1. CDR1 SGHVS and CDR2 FNYEAQ come from the germline V gene. The trim removed 5 bases at V and 0 bases at J, leaving 17 bases unmatched. This CDR3 comprises 21 residues. As DNA, the CDR3 is TGTGCCAGCAGCCCTCACAGAGGGACAGGGACCCTTGGCTCCTATAATTCACCCCTCCACTTT. This encodes CASSPHRGTGTLGSYNSPLHF.

This chain joins TRBV10-3 and TRBJ1-2; 12 bases match TRBD1. The ends lost 6 bases at V and 6 bases at J; junction bases unmatched: 2. Per germline, CDR1 ENHRY and CDR2 SYGVKD. This CDR3 has 13 amino acids. Here the CDR3 reads CAISGTGGDGYTF. CDR3 nucleotide sequence: TGTGCCATCAGCGGGACAGGGGGCGATGGCTACACCTTC.

This sequence joins TRBV2 and TRBJ2-5; a weak D match, TRBD1 (6 bases). CDR1 is SNHLY and CDR2 is FYNNEI in the germline V gene. This CDR3 spans 11 amino acids. The V and J ends lost 6 bases and 7 bases respectively, with 9 bases between them. CDR3 sequence reads: CASSSQGTQYF. CDR3 nucleotides: TGTGCCAGCAGCTCACAGGGGACCCAGTACTTC.

V is TRBV11-2 and J is TRBJ2-5; D may be TRBD1 (5 bases). The CDR3 runs to 16 residues. The germline V gene has CDR1 SGHAT and CDR2 FQNNGV. V dropped 1 base and J dropped 5 bases, with 17 bases sitting between them. CDR3 loop: CASSLVFDSSGETQYF. Written as DNA, the CDR3 is TGTGCCAGCAGCTTAGTATTCGACTCCTCAGGGGAGACCCAGTACTTC.

In its sample, this clone was seen once. The chain uses TRBV5-1 and TRBJ2-7; the match to TRBD2 covers 9 bases. The germline CDR1 and CDR2 sequences are SGHRS and YFSETQ. V shed 0 bases, J shed 6 bases, and the junction held 4 bases outside the gene matches. This CDR3 has 14 amino acids. The CDR3: CASSLGGRAVEQYF. The CDR3 DNA reads TGCGCCAGCAGCTTGGGCGGGAGGGCCGTCGAGCAGTACTTC.

The chain links TRBV18 to TRBJ1-6; D is undetermined. There are 16 residues in the CDR3. Trimming stripped 3 bases from V and 5 bases from J, with 14 bases between. Germline loops: CDR1 KGHSH, CDR2 LQKENI. CDR3 coding DNA: TGTGCCAGCTCACCCTTAGACTCCAACAATAATTCACCCCTCCACTTT. It codes for CASSPLDSNNNSPLHF.